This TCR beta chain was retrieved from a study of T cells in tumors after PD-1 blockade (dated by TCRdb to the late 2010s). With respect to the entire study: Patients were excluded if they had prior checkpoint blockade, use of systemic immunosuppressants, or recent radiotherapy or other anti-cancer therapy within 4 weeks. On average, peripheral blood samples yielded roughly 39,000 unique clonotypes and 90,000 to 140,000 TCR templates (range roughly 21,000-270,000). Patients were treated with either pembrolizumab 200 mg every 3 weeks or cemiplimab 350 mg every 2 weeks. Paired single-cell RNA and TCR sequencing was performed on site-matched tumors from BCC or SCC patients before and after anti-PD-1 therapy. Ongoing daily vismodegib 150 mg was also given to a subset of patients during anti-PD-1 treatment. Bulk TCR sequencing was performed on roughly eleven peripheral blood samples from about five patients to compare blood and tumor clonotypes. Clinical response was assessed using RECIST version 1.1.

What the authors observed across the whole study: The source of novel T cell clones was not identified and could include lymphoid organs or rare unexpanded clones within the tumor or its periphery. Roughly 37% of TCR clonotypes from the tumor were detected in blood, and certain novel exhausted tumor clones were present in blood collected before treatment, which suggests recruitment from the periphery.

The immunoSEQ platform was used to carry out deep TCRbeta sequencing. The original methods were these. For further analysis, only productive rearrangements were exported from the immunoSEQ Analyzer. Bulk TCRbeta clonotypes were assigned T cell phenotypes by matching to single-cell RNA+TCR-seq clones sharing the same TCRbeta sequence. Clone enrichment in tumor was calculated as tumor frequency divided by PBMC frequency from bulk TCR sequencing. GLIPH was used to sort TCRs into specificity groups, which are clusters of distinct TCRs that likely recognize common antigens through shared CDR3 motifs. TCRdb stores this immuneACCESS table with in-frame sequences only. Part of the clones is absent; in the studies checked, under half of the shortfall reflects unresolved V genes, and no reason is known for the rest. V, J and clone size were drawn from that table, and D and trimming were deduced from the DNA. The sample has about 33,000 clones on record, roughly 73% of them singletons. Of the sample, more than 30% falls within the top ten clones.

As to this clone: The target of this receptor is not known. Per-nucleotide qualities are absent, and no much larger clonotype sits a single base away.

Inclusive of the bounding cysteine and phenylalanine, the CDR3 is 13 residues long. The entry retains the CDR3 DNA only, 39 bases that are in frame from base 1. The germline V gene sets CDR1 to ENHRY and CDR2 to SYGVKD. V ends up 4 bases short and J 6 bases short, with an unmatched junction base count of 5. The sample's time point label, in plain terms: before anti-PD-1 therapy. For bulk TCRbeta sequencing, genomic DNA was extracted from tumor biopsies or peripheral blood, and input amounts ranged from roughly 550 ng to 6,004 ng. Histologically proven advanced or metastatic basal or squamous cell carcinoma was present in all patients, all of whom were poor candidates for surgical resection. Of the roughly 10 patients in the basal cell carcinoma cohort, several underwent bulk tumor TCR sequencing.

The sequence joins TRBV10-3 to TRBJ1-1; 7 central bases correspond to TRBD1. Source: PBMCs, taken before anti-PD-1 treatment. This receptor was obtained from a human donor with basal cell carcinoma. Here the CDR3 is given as CAISGKGASEAFF. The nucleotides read TGTGCCATCAGTGGAAAGGGGGCATCTGAAGCTTTCTTT.